This T cell receptor (beta chain) was captured by sequencing in a study of shared clonotypes between healthy human individuals. General study results and limits: Larger estimated richness was generally recorded for naive subsets relative to memory subsets. Depth was large, yet rarefaction showed that sorted-subset sequencing was incomplete.

Terminally differentiated effector memory CD45RA+ cells were excluded by CCR7 positive selection of CD45RO-negative cells. The germline CDR1 and CDR2 sequences are SGHNT and YYREEE (reference sequence). This CDR3 is 13 amino acids long. The ends were cut back, 2 bases at V and 4 bases at J, with 9 bases in the middle. The run depth of the assay was deep. Replicate PCRs run on sorted subsets employed roughly 190 ng DNA, approximately 30,000 T cell genomes. Method: immunoSEQ multiplex PCR; TCRdb's copy keeps in-frame clones and lacks some. The table records about 1,800,000 clones, about 95% of them present only once. On this clone itself: Its specificity is unknown.

Sequenced sample: naive CD8+ T cells sorted from blood. The source is a man between 18 and 35 years old in good health. The chain employs TRBV5-4 and TRBJ2-5; D not certain. In nucleotides, the CDR3 is TGTGCCAGCAGCTTAGCCCCCGGAGAGACCCAGTACTTC. Protein product: CASSLAPGETQYF.